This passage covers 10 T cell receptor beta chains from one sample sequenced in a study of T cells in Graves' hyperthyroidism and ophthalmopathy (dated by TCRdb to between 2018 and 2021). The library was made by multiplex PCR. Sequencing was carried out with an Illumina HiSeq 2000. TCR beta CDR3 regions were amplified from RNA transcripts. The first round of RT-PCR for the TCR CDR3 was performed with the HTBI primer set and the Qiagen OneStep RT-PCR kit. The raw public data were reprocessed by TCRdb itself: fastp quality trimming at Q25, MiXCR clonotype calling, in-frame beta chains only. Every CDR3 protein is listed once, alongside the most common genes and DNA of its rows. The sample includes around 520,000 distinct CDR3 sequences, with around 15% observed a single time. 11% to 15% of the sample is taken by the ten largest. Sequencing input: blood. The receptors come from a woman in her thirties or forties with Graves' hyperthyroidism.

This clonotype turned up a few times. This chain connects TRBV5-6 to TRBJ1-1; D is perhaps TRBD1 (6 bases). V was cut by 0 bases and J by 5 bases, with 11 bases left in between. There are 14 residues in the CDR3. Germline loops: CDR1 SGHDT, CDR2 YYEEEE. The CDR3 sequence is CASSLAAGATEAFF. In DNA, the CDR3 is TGTGCCAGCAGCTTGGCGGCAGGGGCTACTGAAGCTTTCTTT.

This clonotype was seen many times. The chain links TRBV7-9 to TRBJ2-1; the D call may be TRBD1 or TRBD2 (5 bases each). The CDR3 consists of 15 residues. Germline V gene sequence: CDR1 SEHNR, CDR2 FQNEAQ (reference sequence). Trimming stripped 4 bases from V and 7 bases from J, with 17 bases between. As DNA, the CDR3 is TGTGCCAGCAGCTCCCCGGGACCACGATGGAATGAGCAGTTCTTC. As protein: CASSSPGPRWNEQFF.

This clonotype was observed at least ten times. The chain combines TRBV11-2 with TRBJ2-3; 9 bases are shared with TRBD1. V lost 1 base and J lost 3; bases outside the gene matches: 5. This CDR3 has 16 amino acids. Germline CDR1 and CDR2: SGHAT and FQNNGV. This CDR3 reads CASSLGGQGQTDTQYF. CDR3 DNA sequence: TGTGCCAGCAGCTTAGGCGGACAGGGGCAAACAGATACGCAGTATTTT. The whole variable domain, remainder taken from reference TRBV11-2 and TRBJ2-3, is EAGVAQSPRYKIIEKRQSVAFWCNPISGHATLYWYQQILGQGPKLLIQFQNNGVVDDSQLPKDRFSAERLKGVDSTLKIQPAKLEDSAVYLCASSLGGQGQTDTQYFGPGTRLTVL.

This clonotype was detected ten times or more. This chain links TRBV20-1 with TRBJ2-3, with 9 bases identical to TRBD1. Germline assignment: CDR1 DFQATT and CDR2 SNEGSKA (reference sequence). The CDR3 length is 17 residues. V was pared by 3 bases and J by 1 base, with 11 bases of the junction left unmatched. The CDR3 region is CSASSGQGLRRTDTQYF. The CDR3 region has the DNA TGCAGTGCTAGCTCAGGACAGGGGCTTCGACGCACAGATACGCAGTATTTT.

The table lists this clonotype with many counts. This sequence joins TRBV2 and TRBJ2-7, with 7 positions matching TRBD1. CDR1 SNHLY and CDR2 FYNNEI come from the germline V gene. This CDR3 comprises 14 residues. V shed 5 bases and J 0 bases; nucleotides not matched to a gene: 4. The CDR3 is CASSWDRSSYEQYF. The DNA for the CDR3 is TGTGCCAGCAGTTGGGACAGAAGCTCCTACGAGCAGTACTTC.

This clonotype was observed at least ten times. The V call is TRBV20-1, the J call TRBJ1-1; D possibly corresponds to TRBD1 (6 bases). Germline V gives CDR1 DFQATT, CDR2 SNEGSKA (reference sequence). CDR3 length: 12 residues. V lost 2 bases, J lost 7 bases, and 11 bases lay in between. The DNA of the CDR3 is TGCAGTGCTAGAAATAGGGGGGTTGAAGCTTTCTTT. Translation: CSARNRGVEAFF.

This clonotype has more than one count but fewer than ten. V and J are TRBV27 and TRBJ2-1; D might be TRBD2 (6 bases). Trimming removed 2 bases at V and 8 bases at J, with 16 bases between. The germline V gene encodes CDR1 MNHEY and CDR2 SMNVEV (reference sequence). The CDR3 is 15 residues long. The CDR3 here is CASSLLYQSGDEQFF. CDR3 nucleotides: TGTGCCAGCAGTTTACTATATCAGTCGGGGGATGAGCAGTTCTTC.

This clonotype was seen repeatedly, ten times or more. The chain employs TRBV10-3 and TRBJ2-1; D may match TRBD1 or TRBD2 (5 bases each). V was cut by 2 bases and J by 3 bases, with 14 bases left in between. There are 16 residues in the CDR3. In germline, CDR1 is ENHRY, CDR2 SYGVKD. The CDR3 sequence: CAISERTGALYNEQFF. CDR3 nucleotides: TGTGCCATCAGTGAGCGGACCGGGGCCCTCTACAATGAGCAGTTCTTC.

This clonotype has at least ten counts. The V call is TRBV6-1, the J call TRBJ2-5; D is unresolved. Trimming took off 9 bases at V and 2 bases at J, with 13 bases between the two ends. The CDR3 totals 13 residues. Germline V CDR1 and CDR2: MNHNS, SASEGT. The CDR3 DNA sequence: TGTGCCAGTCGGCGTATGCGACAAGAGACCCAGTACTTC. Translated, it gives CASRRMRQETQYF.

The CDR3 reads CASSAQGAGNQPQHF. The CDR3 bases are TGTGCCAGTAGTGCACAGGGGGCTGGGAATCAGCCCCAGCATTTT. The chain has TRBV19 and TRBJ1-5; 9 nucleotides align to TRBD1. The CDR3 is 15 residues long. The germline gives CDR1 LNHDA, CDR2 SQIVND (reference sequence). V shed 5 bases, J shed 4 bases, and the junction held 6 bases outside the gene matches.